Sequencing of this T cell receptor (beta chain) was carried out in a study of blood T cell repertoires in COVID-19. Study details: Researchers got acute and convalescent COVID-19 samples from the United States, Italy and Spain.

The V gene's germline CDR1 is MNHNS and CDR2 SASEGT. There are 19 residues in the CDR3. V was cut by 3 bases and J by 1 base, with 21 bases left in between. Sequencing was performed with immunoSEQ multiplex PCR; in TCRdb, only in-frame clones are kept and a portion is missing. The profile shows hundreds of thousands of clones, over 75% of them singletons. The study recruited people aged about 18 to 95 years across approximately 25 US areas. The sequencing input was PBMCs or T cells enriched from blood (not recorded which). The source is a woman younger than 30 who had recovered from COVID-19. J is TRBJ2-2 and V is TRBV6-1, with D perhaps matching TRBD1 (6 bases). CDR3 in amino acids: CASSDWGPLGPGNTGELFF. As DNA, the CDR3 is TGTGCCAGCAGTGATTGGGGGCCCCTGGGGCCAGGGAACACCGGGGAGCTGTTTTTT.